These 14 T cell receptor beta chains were all obtained from the same sample, sequenced in a study of T cell responses to AZD1222 COVID-19 vaccine. TCRdb's copy holds only in-frame clones and misses some; the assay was immunoSEQ multiplex PCR. Of approximately 150,000 clones listed, more than 85% were seen once; the top ten hold around 12%. Sequencing used peripheral blood, obtained after recovery from COVID-19. The source of these receptors is an adult who had recovered from COVID-19.

This chain connects TRBV21-1 to TRBJ2-1; the table's TRBD2 call for D was not verified on the DNA. TRBV21-1 is tagged as a pseudogene. This CDR3 has 18 amino acids. Written as DNA, the CDR3 is TGTGCCAGCAGCAAAGTTGGGGCTCTGGCTAGCGGGAGAAATGAGCAGTTCTTC. This encodes CASSKVGALASGRNEQFF.

V is TRBV27 and J is TRBJ2-2; tentatively, D is TRBD2 (5 bases). This CDR3 spans 16 amino acids. Trimming shortened V by 3 bases and J by 0 bases, and 11 bases separated the two germline ends. The V gene's germline CDR1 is MNHEY and CDR2 SMNVEV (reference sequence). Written as DNA, the CDR3 is TGTGCCAGCAGTTTTTCCGGGATAACGAACACCGGGGAGCTGTTTTTT. The encoded protein is CASSFSGITNTGELFF.

V and J are TRBV6-1 and TRBJ1-3; D possibly corresponds to TRBD1 (5 bases). CDR1 is MNHNS and CDR2 is SASEGT in the germline V gene. The CDR3 extends over 14 amino acids. The ends were cut back, 6 bases at V and 7 bases at J, with 16 bases in the middle. The CDR3 here is CASSRGLGPNTIYF. As DNA, the CDR3 is TGTGCCAGCAGCCGGGGCTTAGGCCCGAACACCATATATTTT.

This chain connects TRBV30 to TRBJ2-7; D is unresolved. Germline loops: CDR1 GTSNPN, CDR2 SVGIG (reference sequence). V dropped 2 bases and J dropped 3 bases, with 5 bases sitting between them. The CDR3 runs 11 residues. The CDR3 DNA reads as TGTGCCTGGAGTTCCCTCTACGAGCAGTACTTC. Translated: CAWSSLYEQYF. The full variable domain, completed using reference TRBV30 and TRBJ2-7, is SQTIHQWPATLVQPVGSPLSLECTVEGTSNPNLYWYRQAAGRGLQLLFYSVGIGQISSEVPQNLSASRPQDRQFILSSKKLLLSDSGFYLCAWSSLYEQYFGPGTRLTVT.

This chain uses TRBV12-3 or TRBV12-4 with TRBJ1-1; no reliable D call. The CDR3 covers 12 residues. V gave up 6 bases and J gave up 1 base, with 6 bases separating them. In nucleotides, the CDR3 is TGTGCCAGCAGGCGGGGGAACACTGAAGCTTTCTTT. Translated: CASRRGNTEAFF.

The chain carries TRBV14 and TRBJ2-7, with 13 nucleotides matching TRBD2. Germline lookup yields CDR1 SGHDN and CDR2 FVKESK. J was trimmed by 7 bases and V by 4 bases; bases with no gene match: 7. This CDR3 spans 15 amino acids. CDR3 residues: CASSPTSGRAGEQYF. In DNA, the CDR3 is TGTGCCAGCAGCCCTACTAGCGGGAGGGCGGGAGAGCAGTACTTC.

This clone was seen once. The J gene is TRBJ2-7, the V gene TRBV6-5; D ambiguous. Germline values: CDR1 MNHEY, CDR2 SVGAGI. Trimming removed 8 bases from V and 3 bases from J, with 11 bases in between. The CDR3 totals 12 residues. CDR3 sequence reads: CASGRADYEQYF. The CDR3 nucleotides are TGTGCCAGCGGACGGGCAGACTACGAGCAGTACTTC.

This chain connects TRBV28 to TRBJ1-2; unclear D gene. Germline CDR1 and CDR2: MDHEN and SYDVKM. Between the trimmed V and J ends, which lost 1 base and 0 bases, there was a span of 9 bases. The CDR3 contains 15 residues. CDR3 nucleotide sequence: TGTGCCAGCAGTTTATCGGGCCCTCCTAACTATGGCTACACCTTC. It codes for CASSLSGPPNYGYTF.

This chain's CDR3 is CAWRGWGDRGDANYGYTF. The DNA for the CDR3 is TGTGCCTGGAGAGGGTGGGGGGACAGGGGTGACGCTAACTATGGCTACACCTTC. This rearrangement joins TRBV30 to TRBJ1-2, with 10 bases matching TRBD1. The CDR3 runs 18 residues. V dropped 3 bases and J dropped 0; count of bases not matched to a gene: 13. CDR1 is GTSNPN and CDR2 is SVGIG in the germline V gene (reference sequence).

This sequence joins TRBV19 and TRBJ2-1; TRBD2 aligns across 10 bases. The germline CDR1 and CDR2 sequences are LNHDA and SQIVND (reference sequence). V shed 2 bases and J 4 bases; nucleotides not matched to a gene: 5. The CDR3 consists of 16 residues. As DNA, the CDR3 is TGTGCCAGTAGTATAAACCGTAGCGGGAGGTACAATGAGCAGTTCTTC. It yields the protein CASSINRSGRYNEQFF.

The CDR3 DNA is TGTGCCAGCAGTTCCTCAACAGGGGGCCCCTACAATGAGCAGTTCTTC. As protein: CASSSSTGGPYNEQFF. The V call is TRBV6-5, the J call TRBJ2-1; TRBD1 matches at 9 bases. The CDR3 runs to 16 residues. Germline V gene data show CDR1 as MNHEY and CDR2 as SVGAGI. J was trimmed by 2 bases and V by 4 bases; bases with no gene match: 6.

This rearrangement joins TRBV27 to TRBJ1-1; D uncertain. V was pared by 3 bases and J by 4 bases, with 9 bases between. The CDR3 sequence is 13 residues long. Germline lookup yields CDR1 MNHEY and CDR2 SMNVEV (reference sequence). This CDR3 is CASSFGRGTEAFF. Here the CDR3 DNA reads TGTGCCAGCAGTTTTGGGCGAGGCACTGAAGCTTTCTTT.

Here the CDR3 DNA reads TGTGCCAGCAGTGAAGACAGGAACTATGGCTACACCTTC. It encodes CASSEDRNYGYTF. V gene TRBV2 combines with J gene TRBJ1-2, with D possibly TRBD1 on 5 matching bases. The CDR3 consists of 13 residues. Between the trimmed V and J ends, which lost 1 base and 2 bases, there was a span of 5 bases. Germline CDR1 SNHLY, CDR2 FYNNEI.

J is TRBJ2-6 and V is TRBV3-1 (or the pseudogene TRBV3-2); D unresolved. The CDR3 contains 16 residues. CDR1 and CDR2 (germline): LGHDT, YNNKEL (reference sequence). The V and J ends lost 0 bases and 0 bases respectively, with 6 bases between them. The chain's CDR3 is CASSQDTYSGANVLTF. The CDR3 DNA reads TGTGCCAGCAGCCAAGATACATACTCTGGGGCCAACGTCCTGACTTTC.